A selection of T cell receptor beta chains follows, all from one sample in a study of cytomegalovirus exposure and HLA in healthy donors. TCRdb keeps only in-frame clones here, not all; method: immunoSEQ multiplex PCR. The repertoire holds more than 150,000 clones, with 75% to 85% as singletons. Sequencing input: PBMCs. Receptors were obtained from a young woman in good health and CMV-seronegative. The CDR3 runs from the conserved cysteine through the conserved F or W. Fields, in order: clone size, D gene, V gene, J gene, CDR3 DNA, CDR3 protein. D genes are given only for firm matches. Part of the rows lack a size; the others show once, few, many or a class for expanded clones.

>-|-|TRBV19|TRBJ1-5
TGTGCCAGTAGTAAACAGGCCAATCAGCCCCAGCATTTT
CASSKQANQPQHF
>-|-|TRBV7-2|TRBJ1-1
TGTGCCAGCAGCCCGAGGAACATACAGGTGAACACTGAAGCTTTCTTT
CASSPRNIQVNTEAFF
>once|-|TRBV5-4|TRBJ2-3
TGTGCCAGCAGCTTGTATGTTGCAGGGCCCATAGATACGCAGTATTTT
CASSLYVAGPIDTQYF
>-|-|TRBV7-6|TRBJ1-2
TGTGCCAGCAGCTTATTTGCAGGGCAGGGCTACACCTTC
CASSLFAGQGYTF
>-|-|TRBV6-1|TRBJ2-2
TGTGCCAGCAGTGGCTACCGTAACACCGGGGAGCTGTTTTTT
CASSGYRNTGELFF
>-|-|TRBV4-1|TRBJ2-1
TGCGCCAGCAGCCAAGATCGTGTGGCCCATGAGCAGTTCTTC
CASSQDRVAHEQFF
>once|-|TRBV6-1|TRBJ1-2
TGTGCCAGCAGTGAGCAGGGGACGGTTGGCTACACCTTC
CASSEQGTVGYTF
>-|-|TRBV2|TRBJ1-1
TGTGCCAGCAGGTCCAGGGCGGCGAACACTGAAGCTTTCTTT
CASRSRAANTEAFF
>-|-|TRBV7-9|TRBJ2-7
TGTTCCAGCAGGAGTAGCGGAGGCTACGAGCAGTACTTC
CSSRSSGGYEQYF
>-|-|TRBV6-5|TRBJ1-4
TGTGCCAGCAGGGACAAGCCTTCAACTAATGAAAAACTGTTTTTT
CASRDKPSTNEKLFF
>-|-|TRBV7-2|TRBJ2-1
TGTGCCAGCAGCGACTCAGGGCACTCCTACAATGAGCAGTTCTTC
CASSDSGHSYNEQFF
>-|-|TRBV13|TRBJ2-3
TGTGCCAGCAGCAAAGGGAGAACAGATACGCAGTATTTT
CASSKGRTDTQYF
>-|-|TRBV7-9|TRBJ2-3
TGTGCCAGCAGCTTCTGGTCAGGGGTTAAGGGCGATACGCAGTATTTT
CASSFWSGVKGDTQYF
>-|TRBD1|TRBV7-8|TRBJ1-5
TGTGCCAGCAGCTTACCCGGGACAGGGTTGTCTCAGCCCCAGCATTTT
CASSLPGTGLSQPQHF
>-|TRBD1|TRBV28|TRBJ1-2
TGTGCCAGCAGTATCCCCGGGACAGCCCCCTATGGCTACACCTTC
CASSIPGTAPYGYTF
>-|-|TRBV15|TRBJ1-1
TGTGCCACCAGCAGAACGTTACAGGAGAACACTGAAGCTTTCTTT
CATSRTLQENTEAFF
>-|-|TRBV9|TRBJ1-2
TGTGCCAGCAGCGTAGGATCAGGTTCCTTCTATGGCTACACCTTC
CASSVGSGSFYGYTF
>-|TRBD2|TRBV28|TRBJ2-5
TGTGCCAGCAGTTCACTCGTCGCTCTTAGCGGGATACAAGAGACCCAGTACTTC
CASSSLVALSGIQETQYF
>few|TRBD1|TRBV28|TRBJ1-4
TGTGCCAGCAGTTCATCGGGACAGGGCTCGGAAAAACTGTTTTTT
CASSSSGQGSEKLFF
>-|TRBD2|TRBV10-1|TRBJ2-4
TGCGCCAGCAGTATAGCGGGGGGGAGACGAGTCGCCAAAAACATTCAGTACTTC
CASSIAGGRRVAKNIQYF
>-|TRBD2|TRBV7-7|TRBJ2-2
TGTGCTAGCAGCTTACTTGAGCTTCGGCGCGGGAGTAACACCGGGGAGCTGTTTTTT
CASSLLELRRGSNTGELFF
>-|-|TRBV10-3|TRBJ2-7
TGTGCCATCAGTGAGTCGACAGCCTCCTACGAGCAGTACTTC
CAISESTASYEQYF
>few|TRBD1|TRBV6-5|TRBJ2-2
TGTGCCAGCAGTCACTACCCCGCAGGGGGTTCCGGGGAGCTGTTTTTT
CASSHYPAGGSGELFF
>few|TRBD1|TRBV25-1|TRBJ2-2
TGTGCCAGCAGTGAATTAGGGACAGGGTTTCGGACCGGGGAGCTGTTTTTT
CASSELGTGFRTGELFF
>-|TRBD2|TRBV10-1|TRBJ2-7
TGCGCCAGCAGTGAGAGGGGATGCCTCCAACTAGCGGGAGTCGGCGAGCAGTACTTC
CASSERGCLQLAGVGEQYF
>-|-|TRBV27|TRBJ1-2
TGTGCCAGCAGTCCACCAGACAGTTATGGCTACACCTTC
CASSPPDSYGYTF
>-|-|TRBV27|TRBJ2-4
TGTGCCAGCAGTTCGCTAGCCAAAAACAGTCAGTACTTC
CASSSLAKNSQYF
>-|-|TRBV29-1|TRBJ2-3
TGCAGCGGCAGCAGGGGCAGCACAGATACGCAGTATTTT
CSGSRGSTDTQYF
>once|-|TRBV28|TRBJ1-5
TGTGCCAGCAGTCCCTACAGGGTCGGACAGCCCCAGCATTTT
CASSPYRVGQPQHF
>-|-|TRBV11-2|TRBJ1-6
TGTGCCGGCGGAGGGAGCTCCTATAATTCACCCCTCCACTTT
CAGGGSSYNSPLHF
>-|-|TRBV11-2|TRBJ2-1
TGTGCCAGCAGCTTAATTCGGGTCCATGAGCAGTTCTTC
CASSLIRVHEQFF
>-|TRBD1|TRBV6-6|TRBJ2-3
TGTGCCAGCAGCCGGGACAGGGGCACAGATACGCAGTATTTT
CASSRDRGTDTQYF
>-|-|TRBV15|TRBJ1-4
TGTGCCACCAGCAGAGTCTTCCCAGGGAATGAAAAACTGTTTTTT
CATSRVFPGNEKLFF
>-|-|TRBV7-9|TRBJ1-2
TGTGCCAGCAGCTTAGGCCAGGGATTTGACTATGGCTACACCTTC
CASSLGQGFDYGYTF
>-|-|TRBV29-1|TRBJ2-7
TGCAGCGTTACCGGACAGAACTCCTACGAGCAGTACTTC
CSVTGQNSYEQYF
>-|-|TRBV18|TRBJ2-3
TGTGCCAGCTCACTGACAGACTCCCCTAGCACAGATACGCAGTATTTT
CASSLTDSPSTDTQYF
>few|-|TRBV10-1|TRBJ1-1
TGCGCCAGCAGTGAGTCTAGGGAGAGTTGGAACACTGAAGCTTTCTTT
CASSESRESWNTEAFF
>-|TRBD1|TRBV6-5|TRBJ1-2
TGTGCCAGCAGTTCGGACAGGGGCAGCGACTATGGCTACACCTTC
CASSSDRGSDYGYTF
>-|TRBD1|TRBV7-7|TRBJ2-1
TGTGCCAGCAGCCAATCTCTGGGGACAGGGGAGAATGAGCAGTTCTTC
CASSQSLGTGENEQFF
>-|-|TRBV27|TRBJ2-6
TGTGCCAGCAGTTTGGTCGCGCCGTACCTCTCTGGGGCCAACGTCCTGACTTTC
CASSLVAPYLSGANVLTF
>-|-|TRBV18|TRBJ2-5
TGTGCCAGCTCACCAGCCGGGATCGGGGTGGAGACCCAGTACTTC
CASSPAGIGVETQYF
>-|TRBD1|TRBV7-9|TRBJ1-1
TGTGCCAGCAGCTTAGTTGACAGGGTCGCTGAAGCTTTCTTT
CASSLVDRVAEAFF